This T cell receptor beta chain was sequenced during a study of spatial heterogeneity in lung cancer. The study, taken as a whole, reports: Tumoral mutation counts were tracked by counts of expanded intratumoral alpha and beta TCRs.

In its sample, this clonotype was seen many times. Antigen unknown. TCRdb independently ran MiXCR on the 5' RACE reads; one entry per CDR3 protein. The table records 9,700 or so distinct CDR3 sequences, just under 6.5% of them present only once. Trimming pared 4 bases from V and 6 bases from J, leaving 13 bases between. CDR3 size: 13 residues. CDR1 is SEHNR and CDR2 is FQNEAQ in the germline V gene (reference sequence). As for time point: sample taken at primary tumor resection. Whole RNA from tumor, nontumor lung or frozen PBMC was sequenced unsorted. The specimen was lung tumor tissue, collected at surgery. The chain employs TRBV7-9 and TRBJ2-7; D tentatively fits TRBD1 or TRBD2 (5 bases each). This TCR was recovered from a male donor with early-stage non-small cell lung cancer. CDR3 DNA: TGTGCCAGCAGCTCCACATGGGACCGCGAGCAGTACTTC. It translates to CASSSTWDREQYF.